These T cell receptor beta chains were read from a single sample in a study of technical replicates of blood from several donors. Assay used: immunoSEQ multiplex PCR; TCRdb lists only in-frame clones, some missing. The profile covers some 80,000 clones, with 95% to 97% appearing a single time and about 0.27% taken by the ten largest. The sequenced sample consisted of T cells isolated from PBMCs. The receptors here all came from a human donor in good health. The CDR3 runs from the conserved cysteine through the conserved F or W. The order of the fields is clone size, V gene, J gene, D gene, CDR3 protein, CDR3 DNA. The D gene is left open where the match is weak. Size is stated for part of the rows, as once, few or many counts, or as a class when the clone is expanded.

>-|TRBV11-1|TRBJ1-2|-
CASSFPGRSHYGYTF
TGTGCCAGCAGCTTTCCCGGGAGAAGTCACTATGGCTACACCTTC
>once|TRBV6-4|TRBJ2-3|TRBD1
CASSSQGADTQYF
TGTGCCAGCAGTTCGCAGGGGGCAGATACGCAGTATTTT
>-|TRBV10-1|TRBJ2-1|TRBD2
CASSDRLAGVSSYNEQFF
TGCGCCAGCAGCGACAGACTAGCGGGAGTTAGCTCCTACAATGAGCAGTTCTTC
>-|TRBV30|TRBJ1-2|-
CAWSVQYGYTF
TGTGCCTGGAGTGTTCAGTATGGCTACACCTTC
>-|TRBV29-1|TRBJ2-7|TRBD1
CSVNRMTGSSEQYF
TGCAGCGTGAATAGAATGACAGGGTCTAGCGAGCAGTACTTC
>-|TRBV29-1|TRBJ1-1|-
CSVLTPEHTEAFF
TGCAGCGTATTAACGCCCGAGCACACTGAAGCTTTCTTT
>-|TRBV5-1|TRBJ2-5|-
CASSGDNQETQYF
TGCGCCAGCTCCGGGGACAACCAAGAGACCCAGTACTTC
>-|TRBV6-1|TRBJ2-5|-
CASKGSIGVAETQYF
TGTGCCAGCAAAGGGTCAATCGGGGTTGCGGAGACCCAGTACTTC
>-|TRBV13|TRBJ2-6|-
CASSLSSGANVLTF
TGTGCCAGCAGCTTGAGCTCTGGGGCCAACGTCCTGACTTTC
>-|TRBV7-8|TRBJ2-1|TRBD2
CASSLGTSGARSYNEQFF
TGTGCCAGCAGCCTGGGGACTAGCGGAGCCCGCTCCTACAATGAGCAGTTCTTC
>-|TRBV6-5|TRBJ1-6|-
CASSYSARVNSPLHF
TGTGCCAGCAGTTACTCGGCCAGGGTAAATTCACCCCTCCACTTT
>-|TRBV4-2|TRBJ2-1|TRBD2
CASRQAGESYNEQFF
TGTGCCAGCAGACAAGCGGGAGAGTCCTACAATGAGCAGTTCTTC
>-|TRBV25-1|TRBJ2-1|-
CASSLQGWGDEQLFF
TGTGCCAGCAGTTTACAGGGCTGGGGTGATGAGCAGTTGTTCTTC
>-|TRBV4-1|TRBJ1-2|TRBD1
CASSQPGQGEEYGSCTF
TGCGCCAGCAGCCAGCCGGGACAGGGCGAAGAATATGGATCTTGTACCTTC
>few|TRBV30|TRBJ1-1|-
CAWSVYTEAFF
TGTGCCTGGAGCGTCTACACTGAAGCTTTCTTT
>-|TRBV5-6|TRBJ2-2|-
CASSLFFGGLAGQAGELFF
TGTGCCAGCAGCTTGTTTTTCGGCGGGCTAGCGGGACAGGCCGGGGAGCTGTTTTTT
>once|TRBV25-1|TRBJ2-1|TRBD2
CASSELRTSYGVNEQFF
TGTGCCAGCAGCGAACTTCGGACTAGCTACGGCGTCAATGAGCAGTTCTTC
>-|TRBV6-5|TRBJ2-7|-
CASSVHRGGGEQYF
TGTGCCAGCAGTGTCCACAGGGGGGGAGGCGAGCAGTACTTC
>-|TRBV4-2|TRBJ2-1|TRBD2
CASSQDLELSGANEQFF
TGTGCCAGCAGCCAAGATCTCGAGCTTAGCGGGGCTAATGAGCAGTTCTTC
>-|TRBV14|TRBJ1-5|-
CASSQRGGQPQHF
TGTGCCAGCAGCCAGAGAGGGGGTCAGCCCCAGCATTTT
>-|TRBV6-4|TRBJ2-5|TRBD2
CASSDGTSGQETQYF
TGTGCCAGCAGTGACGGGACTAGCGGCCAAGAGACCCAGTACTTC
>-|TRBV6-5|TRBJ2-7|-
CASSYSTGYEQYF
TGTGCCAGCAGTTACTCGACAGGCTACGAGCAGTACTTC
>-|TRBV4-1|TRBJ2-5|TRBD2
CASSQVGSGGQETQYF
TGCGCCAGCAGCCAAGTGGGTAGCGGGGGCCAAGAGACCCAGTACTTC
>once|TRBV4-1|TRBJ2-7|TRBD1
CASSFRDRDYEQYF
TGCGCCAGCAGCTTCCGGGACAGGGACTACGAGCAGTACTTC
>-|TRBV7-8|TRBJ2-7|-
CASRRNLAYEQYF
TGTGCCAGCAGGCGAAACCTAGCCTACGAGCAGTACTTC
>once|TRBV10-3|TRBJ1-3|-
CAISEFDPGEATIYF
TGTGCCATCAGTGAGTTTGATCCCGGAGAAGCCACCATATATTTT
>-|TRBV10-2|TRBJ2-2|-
CASTEVYTGELFF
TGCGCCAGCACGGAGGTCTACACCGGGGAGCTGTTTTTT
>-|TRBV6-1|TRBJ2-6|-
CASLSTSGANVLTF
TGTGCCAGCCTTTCTACCTCTGGGGCCAACGTCCTGACTTTC
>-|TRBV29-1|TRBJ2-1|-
CSGGRGGNVEQFF
TGCAGCGGGGGGCGGGGAGGGAACGTTGAGCAGTTCTTC
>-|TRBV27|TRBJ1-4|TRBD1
CASSLYRGSEKLFF
TGTGCCAGCAGTTTATACAGGGGGAGTGAAAAACTGTTTTTT
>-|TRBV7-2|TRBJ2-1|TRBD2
CASSFTGLAGNNEQFF
TGTGCCAGCAGCTTTACGGGACTAGCGGGAAACAATGAGCAGTTCTTC
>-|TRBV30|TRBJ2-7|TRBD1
CAWSRDSRYEQYF
TGTGCCTGGAGTAGGGACAGCCGCTACGAGCAGTACTTC
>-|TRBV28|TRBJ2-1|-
CASSLTSWGAYNEQFF
TGTGCCAGCAGTCTTACTAGCTGGGGGGCCTACAATGAGCAGTTCTTC
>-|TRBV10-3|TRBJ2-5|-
CATRWEVGIETQYF
TGTGCCACCAGGTGGGAGGTGGGCATTGAGACCCAGTACTTC
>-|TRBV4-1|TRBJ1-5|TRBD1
CASSQSQGGSNQPQHF
TGCGCCAGCAGCCAAAGTCAGGGGGGCAGCAATCAGCCCCAGCATTTT
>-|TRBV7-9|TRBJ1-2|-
CASSLAGHGYTF
TGTGCCAGCAGCTTAGCGGGCCATGGCTACACCTTC
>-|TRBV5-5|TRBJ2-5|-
CASSWTVEETQYF
TGTGCCAGCAGCTGGACAGTGGAAGAGACCCAGTACTTC
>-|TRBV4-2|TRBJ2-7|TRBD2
CASGPLLAGMAEQYF
TGTGCCAGCGGTCCGTTACTAGCGGGAATGGCCGAGCAGTACTTC
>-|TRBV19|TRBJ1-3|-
CASMGRHSGNTIYF
TGTGCCAGTATGGGCAGGCACTCTGGAAACACCATATATTTT
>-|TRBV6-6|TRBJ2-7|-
CASTSIGGEQYF
TGTGCCAGCACCAGCATCGGGGGAGAGCAGTACTTC
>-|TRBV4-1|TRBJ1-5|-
CASSQDSWGRQPQHF
TGCGCCAGCAGCCAAGATAGCTGGGGCAGGCAGCCCCAGCATTTT
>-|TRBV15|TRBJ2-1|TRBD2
CATSRDRLAGYNEQFF
TGTGCCACCAGCAGAGATCGACTAGCGGGGTACAATGAGCAGTTCTTC
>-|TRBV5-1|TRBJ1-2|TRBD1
CASSLGDSDLSYGYTF
TGCGCCAGCAGCTTGGGGGACAGCGACCTCTCCTATGGCTACACCTTC
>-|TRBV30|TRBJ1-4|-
CAWRPRGEKLFF
TGTGCCTGGAGGCCCCGGGGTGAAAAACTGTTTTTT
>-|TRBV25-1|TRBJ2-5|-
CASSGGGAGEETQYF
TGTGCCAGCAGTGGGGGCGGGGCCGGGGAAGAGACCCAGTACTTC
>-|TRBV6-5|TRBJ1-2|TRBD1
CASSYGTDGYTF
TGTGCCAGCAGTTACGGGACAGATGGCTACACCTTC
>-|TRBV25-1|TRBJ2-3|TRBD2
CASRMVAGRADTQYF
TGTGCCAGCAGGATGGTAGCAGGGAGGGCAGATACGCAGTATTTT
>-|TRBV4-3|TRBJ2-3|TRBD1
CASSQADRVPDTQYF
TGCGCCAGCAGCCAGGCTGACAGGGTCCCAGATACGCAGTATTTT
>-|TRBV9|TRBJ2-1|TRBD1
CASSTPTDRVNSYNEQFF
TGTGCCAGCAGCACTCCCACTGACAGGGTAAATAGCTACAATGAGCAGTTCTTC
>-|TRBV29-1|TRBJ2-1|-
CSVALTTYNEQFF
TGCAGCGTTGCTCTGACAACCTACAATGAGCAGTTCTTC
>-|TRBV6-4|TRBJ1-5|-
CASPDMSNQPQHF
TGTGCCAGCCCTGACATGAGCAATCAGCCCCAGCATTTT
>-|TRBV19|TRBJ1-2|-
CASSIANRERGYTF
TGTGCCAGTAGTATAGCGAACAGGGAGCGGGGCTACACCTTC
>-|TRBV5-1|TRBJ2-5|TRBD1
CASSPRIDRAETQYF
TGCGCCAGCAGCCCCAGGATTGACAGGGCCGAGACCCAGTACTTC
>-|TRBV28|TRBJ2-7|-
CASSFPAWSGRYEQYF
TGTGCCAGCAGTTTCCCGGCCTGGTCGGGTCGGTACGAGCAGTACTTC
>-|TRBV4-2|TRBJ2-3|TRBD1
CASSPDRETDTQYF
TGTGCCAGCAGCCCGGACAGGGAAACAGATACGCAGTATTTT
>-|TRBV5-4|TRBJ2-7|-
CASSFALRDEQYF
TGTGCCAGCAGCTTCGCTCTCAGGGACGAGCAGTACTTC
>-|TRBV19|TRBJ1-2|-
CASSTPTWAGSGYTF
TGTGCCAGTTCCACTCCAACCTGGGCAGGGTCTGGCTACACCTTC